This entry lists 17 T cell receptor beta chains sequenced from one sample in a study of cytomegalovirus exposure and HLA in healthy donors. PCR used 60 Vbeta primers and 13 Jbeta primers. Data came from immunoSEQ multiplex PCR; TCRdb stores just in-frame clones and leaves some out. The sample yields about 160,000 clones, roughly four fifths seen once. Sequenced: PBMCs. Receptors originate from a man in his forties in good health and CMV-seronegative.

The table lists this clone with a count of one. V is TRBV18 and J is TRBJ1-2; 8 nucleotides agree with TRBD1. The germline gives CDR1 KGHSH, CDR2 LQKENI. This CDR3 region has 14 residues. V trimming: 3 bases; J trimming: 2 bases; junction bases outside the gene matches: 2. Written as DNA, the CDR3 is TGTGCCAGCTCACCGACAGGGGACAACTATGGCTACACCTTC. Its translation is CASSPTGDNYGYTF.

The CDR3, as DNA: TGTGCCAGCAGCTTCTTTAAGGGACTAGCGGGCACAGATACGCAGTATTTT. This sequence encodes CASSFFKGLAGTDTQYF. The chain recombines TRBV7-2 with TRBJ2-3, with 11 bases fitting TRBD2. J was trimmed by 1 base and V by 3 bases; bases with no gene match: 6. The germline gives CDR1 SGHTA, CDR2 FQGNSA. The CDR3 covers 17 residues.

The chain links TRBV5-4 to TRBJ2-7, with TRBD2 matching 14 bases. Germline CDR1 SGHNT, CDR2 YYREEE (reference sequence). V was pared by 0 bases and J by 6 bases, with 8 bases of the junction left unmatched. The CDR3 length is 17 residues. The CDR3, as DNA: TGTGCCAGCAGCTTGGCCGGGACTAGCGGGAGAGGTGGCGAGCAGTACTTC. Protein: CASSLAGTSGRGGEQYF.

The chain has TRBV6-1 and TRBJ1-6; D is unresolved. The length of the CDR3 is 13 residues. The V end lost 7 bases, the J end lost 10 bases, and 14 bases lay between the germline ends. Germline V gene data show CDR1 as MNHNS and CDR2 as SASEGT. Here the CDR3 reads CASMEVLSSPLHF. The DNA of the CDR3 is TGTGCCAGCATGGAGGTTCTAAGCTCACCCCTCCACTTT.

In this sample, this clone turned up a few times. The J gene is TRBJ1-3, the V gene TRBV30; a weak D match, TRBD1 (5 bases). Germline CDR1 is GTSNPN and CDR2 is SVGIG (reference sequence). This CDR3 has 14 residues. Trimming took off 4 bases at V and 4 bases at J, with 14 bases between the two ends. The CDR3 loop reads CAWNGGLTGNTIYF. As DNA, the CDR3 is TGTGCCTGGAATGGGGGGTTAACGGGAAACACCATATATTTT.

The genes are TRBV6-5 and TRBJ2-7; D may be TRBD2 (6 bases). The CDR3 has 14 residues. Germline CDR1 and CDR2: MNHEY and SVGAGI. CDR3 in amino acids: CVSRRARTAYEQYF. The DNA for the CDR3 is TGTGTCTCCCGGAGGGCCAGGACGGCCTACGAGCAGTACTTC.

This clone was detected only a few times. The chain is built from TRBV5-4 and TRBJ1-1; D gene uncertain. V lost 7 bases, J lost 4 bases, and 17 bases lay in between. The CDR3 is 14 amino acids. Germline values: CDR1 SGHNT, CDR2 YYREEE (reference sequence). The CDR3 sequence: CASAPKEPSTEAFF. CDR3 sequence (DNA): TGTGCCAGCGCCCCGAAGGAGCCATCCACTGAAGCTTTCTTT.

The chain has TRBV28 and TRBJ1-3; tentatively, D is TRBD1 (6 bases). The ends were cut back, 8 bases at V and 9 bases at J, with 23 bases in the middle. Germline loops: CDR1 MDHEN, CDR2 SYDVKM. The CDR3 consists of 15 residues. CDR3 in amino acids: CASCPPQGGYSTIYF. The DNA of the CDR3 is TGTGCCAGCTGCCCCCCACAGGGTGGTTATAGCACCATATATTTT.

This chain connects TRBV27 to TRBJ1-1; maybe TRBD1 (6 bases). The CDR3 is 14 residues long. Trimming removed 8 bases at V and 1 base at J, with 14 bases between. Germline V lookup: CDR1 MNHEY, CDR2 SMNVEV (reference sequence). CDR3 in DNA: TGTGCCAGCCAATCACTGACAGGGAACACTGAAGCTTTCTTT. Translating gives CASQSLTGNTEAFF.

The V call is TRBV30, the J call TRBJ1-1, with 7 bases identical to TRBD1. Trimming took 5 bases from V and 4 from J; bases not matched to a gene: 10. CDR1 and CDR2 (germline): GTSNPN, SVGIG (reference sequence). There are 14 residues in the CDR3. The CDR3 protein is CAWSTGTEGTEAFF. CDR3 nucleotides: TGTGCCTGGTCCACCGGGACAGAGGGCACTGAAGCTTTCTTT.

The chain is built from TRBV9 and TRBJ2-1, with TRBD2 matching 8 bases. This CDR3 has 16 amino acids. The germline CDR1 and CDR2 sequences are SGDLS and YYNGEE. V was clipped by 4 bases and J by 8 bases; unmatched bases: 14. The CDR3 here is CASSPNGVAGRYEQFF. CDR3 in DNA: TGTGCCAGCAGCCCTAACGGAGTAGCGGGAAGGTATGAGCAGTTCTTC.

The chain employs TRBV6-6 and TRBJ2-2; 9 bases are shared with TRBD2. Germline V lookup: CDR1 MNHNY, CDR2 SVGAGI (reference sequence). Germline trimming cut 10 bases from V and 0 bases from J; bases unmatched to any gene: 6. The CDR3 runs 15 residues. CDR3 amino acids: CAIKAGGANTGELFF. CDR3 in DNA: TGTGCCATTAAAGCGGGAGGTGCGAACACCGGGGAGCTGTTTTTT.

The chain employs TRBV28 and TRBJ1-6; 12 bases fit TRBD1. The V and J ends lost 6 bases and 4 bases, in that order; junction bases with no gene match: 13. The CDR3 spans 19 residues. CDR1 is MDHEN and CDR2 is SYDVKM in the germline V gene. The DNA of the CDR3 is TGTGCCAGCAGCCGAATCGGGACAGGGGGCGCCTTTTATAATTCACCCCTCCACTTT. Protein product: CASSRIGTGGAFYNSPLHF.

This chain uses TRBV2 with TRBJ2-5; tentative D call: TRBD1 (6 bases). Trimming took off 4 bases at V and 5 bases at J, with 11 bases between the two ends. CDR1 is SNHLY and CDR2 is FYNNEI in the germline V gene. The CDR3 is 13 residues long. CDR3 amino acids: CASSGGQGETQYF. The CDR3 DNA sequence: TGTGCCAGCAGTGGGGGTCAGGGGGAGACCCAGTACTTC.

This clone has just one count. CDR3 nucleotide sequence: TGCGCCAGCAGTCCAGGACAGATTTACAATGAGCAGTTCTTC. This sequence encodes CASSPGQIYNEQFF. The genes are TRBV23-1 and TRBJ2-1; possible D gene TRBD1, 6 bases. TRBV23-1 carries the ORF label, with uncertain function. The ends were cut back, 4 bases at V and 4 bases at J, with 11 bases in the middle. The CDR3 spans 14 residues.

The CDR3, as DNA: TGTGCCGGCGGAGGTGGGAGAGTAGACACTGAAGCTTTCTTT. Its translation: CAGGGGRVDTEAFF. The chain employs TRBV4-2 and TRBJ1-1, with no clear D. There are 14 residues in the CDR3. With 11 bases removed from V and 3 bases from J, the gap between germline ends came to 19 bases. CDR1 and CDR2 (germline): LGHNA, YNFKEQ.

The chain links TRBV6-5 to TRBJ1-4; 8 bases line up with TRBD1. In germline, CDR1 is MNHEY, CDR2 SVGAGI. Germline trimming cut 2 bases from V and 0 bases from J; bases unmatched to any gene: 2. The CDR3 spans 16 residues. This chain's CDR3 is CASSYATGATNEKLFF. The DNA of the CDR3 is TGTGCCAGCAGTTACGCGACAGGGGCAACTAATGAAAAACTGTTTTTT.